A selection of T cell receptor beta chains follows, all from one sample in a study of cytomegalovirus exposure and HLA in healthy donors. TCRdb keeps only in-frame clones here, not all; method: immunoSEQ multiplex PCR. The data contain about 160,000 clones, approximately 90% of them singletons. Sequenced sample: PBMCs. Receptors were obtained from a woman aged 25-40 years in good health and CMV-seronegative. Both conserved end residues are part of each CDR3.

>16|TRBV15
CATSRHPGQLAGELFF
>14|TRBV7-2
CASSLAPGGTEAFF
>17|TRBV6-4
CASSDSYTSGGTDTQYF
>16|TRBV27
CASRARVGGGNQPQHF
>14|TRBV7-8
CASSLVGGTYEQYF
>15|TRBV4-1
CASSQEYAIGAEQFF
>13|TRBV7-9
CAPAFGEAGELFF
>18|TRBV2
CASPTRTSGGTLTDTQYF
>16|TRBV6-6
CASSYTPSGLSGELFF
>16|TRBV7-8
CASSFHREGVLLEQYF
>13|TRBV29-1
CSVDWQIGGEQFF
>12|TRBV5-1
CASSLKGPGQYF
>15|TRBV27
CASSLDPGVEETQYF
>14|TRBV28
CASSPGTFTDTQYF
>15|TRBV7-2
CASSLAGQGGYGYTF
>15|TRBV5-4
CASSSELRGANVLTF
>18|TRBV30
CAWRDRFRRISTNEKLFF
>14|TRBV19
CASSTHRGNTEAFF
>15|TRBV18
CASSPQIQGTGELFF
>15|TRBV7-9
CASSWTGVVYNEQFF
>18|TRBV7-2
CASSEAGQVFYRNQPQHF
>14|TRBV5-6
CASSLGDTIYGYTF
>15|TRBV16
CASSQWISRADTQYF
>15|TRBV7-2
CASSLVRGQGTEAFF
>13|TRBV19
CASGTGLIDEQFF
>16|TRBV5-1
CASSWGPVGDQETQYF
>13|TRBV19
CATSSVNTGELFF
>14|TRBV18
CASSGGQPDYGYTF
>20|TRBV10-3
CAISKGVAGGPPPNTDTQYF
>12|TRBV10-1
CASSSGQGLPYF
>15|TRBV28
CASSLILGLNQPQHF
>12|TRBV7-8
CASSSDRVGYTF
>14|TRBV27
CASSLGTSGREQFF
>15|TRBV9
CASSLGQGPPHEQYF
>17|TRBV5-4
CASSFQKGRGISGELFF
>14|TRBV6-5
CASMEAGGAQTQYF
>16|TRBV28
CAGSTSGVRGGLEQFF
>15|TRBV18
CASSRDRGNTGELFF
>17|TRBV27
CASSFSSSGGYTGELFF
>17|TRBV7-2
CASSLTPAGRGTDTQYF
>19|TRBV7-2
CASSQRGLSATSSSYEQYF
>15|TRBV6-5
CASSTAGRRDEKLFF
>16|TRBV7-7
CASSLGQGAPGNTIYF
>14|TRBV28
CASSLGPSSYEQYF
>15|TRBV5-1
CASSLNYPDQETQYF
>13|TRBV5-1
CASSLARSYEQYF
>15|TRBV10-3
CAISESGPMNTEAFF
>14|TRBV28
CASSLEDRGWEQYF